These 20 T cell receptor beta chains were all obtained from the same sample, sequenced in a study of blood T cells in healthy people across ages. Alongside a J-beta primer mix, a sample-barcoded 5' primer served in a second PCR lasting about 7 to 11 cycles. TCRdb reprocessed the 5' RACE reads via MiXCR and lists one record per CDR3 protein. The sample has 650,000 to 1,000,000 distinct CDR3 sequences, 36% seen once; the top ten hold 10% to 15%. The sample comprised blood. The receptors stem from a man aged 18 to 30 in good health.

As to this clonotype: At one of its ends the junction is not consistent with the germline gene, which may arise from a read error. The chain combines TRBV9 with TRBJ2-3; no clear D. The germline CDR1 and CDR2 sequences are SGDLS and YYNGEE. The CDR3 has 15 amino acids. The CDR3 nucleotides read TGTGCCAGCAGCGTAGGTCCGGTCAACACAGATACGCGGTATTTT. Translating it yields CASSVGPVNTDTRYF.

Comments on this clonotype: This clone may be a read error of a much larger clone one base away. The rearrangement joins TRBV4-3 to TRBJ2-5; either TRBD1 or TRBD2 may supply D (7 bases each). The J call may be mistaken, given a closer DNA end match to TRBJ2-7. This CDR3 comprises 14 residues. Per the germline V gene, CDR1 is LGHNA and CDR2 is YSLEER. The CDR3 is CASNSGDSSHEQYF. In DNA, the CDR3 is TGCGCCAGCAACAGCGGGGACAGCTCCCACGAGCAGTACTTC.

The CDR3 protein is CASSLAGQGTLYEQYF. The CDR3 region has the DNA TGTGCCAGCAGCTTGGCCGGGCAGGGAACTTTGTACGAGCAGTACTTC. The chain combines TRBV5-4 with TRBJ2-4; D is possibly TRBD1 (5 bases). Gene TRBJ2-7 matches the end of the DNA better, so the J call may be wrong. Germline loops: CDR1 SGHNT, CDR2 YYREEE (reference sequence). This CDR3 comprises 16 residues.

This clonotype has only a few counts. This chain connects TRBV20-1 to TRBJ2-1; D remains unclear. This CDR3 is built from 15 residues. The ends were cut back, 1 base at V and 6 bases at J, with 16 bases in the middle. In germline, CDR1 is DFQATT, CDR2 SNEGSKA (reference sequence). This CDR3 is CSARAPTYDVNEQFF. CDR3 DNA: TGCAGTGCTAGAGCCCCCACTTACGACGTCAATGAGCAGTTCTTC.

Here the CDR3 DNA reads TGTGCCAGCAGCAGAATCCGGGACAGGGTGGACTACGAGCAGTACTTC. It is translated as CASSRIRDRVDYEQYF. The chain has TRBV7-8 and TRBJ2-7; 9 bases align to TRBD1. The CDR3 has 16 residues. Germline-derived CDR1 and CDR2 are SGHVS and FQNEAQ. With 5 bases clipped from V and 3 bases from J, the junction kept 11 bases outside the gene matches.

The V call is TRBV7-3, the J call TRBJ2-4, with D possibly being TRBD1 or TRBD2 (5 bases each). Germline V gives CDR1 SGHTA, CDR2 FQGTGA. CDR3 size: 14 residues. The V end was cut by 1 base, the J end by 8 bases, with 12 bases between. CDR3 nucleotides: TGTGCCAGCAGCTTAAATGGGGGTTGGGACATTCAGTACTTC. It translates to CASSLNGGWDIQYF.

Comments on this clonotype: This could be a read error, since a much larger clone is one nucleotide away. The CDR3 DNA is TGTGCCAGCAGCAGTACAGGGGTCAATAAGCAGTTCTTC. Its protein is CASSSTGVNKQFF. The chain couples TRBV7-2 to TRBJ2-1, with 7 nucleotides matching TRBD1. CDR3 length: 13 amino acids. The germline V gene encodes CDR1 SGHTA and CDR2 FQGNSA. Using reference TRBV7-2 and TRBJ2-1 for the parts outside the CDR3, the full variable domain is GAGVSQSPSNKVTEKGKDVELRCDPISGHTALYWYRQSLGQGLEFLIYFQGNSAPDKSGLPSDRFSAERTGGSVSTLTIQRTQQEDSAVYLCASSSTGVNKQFFGPGTRLTVL.

This clonotype was counted between two and nine times. The V call is TRBV20-1, the J call TRBJ1-1; 7 bases fit TRBD1. Germline CDR1 DFQATT, CDR2 SNEGSKA (reference sequence). The J segment lost 4 bases and the V segment lost 6 bases, leaving 8 bases of the junction unmatched. The CDR3 runs 13 residues. The CDR3 loop is CSAQTGLSTEAFF. In DNA, the CDR3 is TGCAGTGCCCAGACAGGGCTCAGCACTGAAGCTTTCTTT.

Worth noting for this clonotype: A clone one base away is much larger, so this may be a read error. The chain uses TRBV5-1 and TRBJ2-1; 8 positions agree with TRBD2. Germline loops: CDR1 SGHRS, CDR2 YFSETQ. J was trimmed by 9 bases and V by 0 bases; bases with no gene match: 5. There are 14 residues in the CDR3. CDR3 amino acids: CASSLVREVSEQFF. The CDR3 nucleotides are TGCGCCAGCAGCTTGGTGCGGGAGGTGAGTGAGCAGTTCTTC.

This clonotype was detected ten times or more. The rearrangement joins TRBV7-7 to TRBJ2-3; possible D gene TRBD1, 6 bases. Germline values: CDR1 SSHAT, CDR2 FNYEAQ (reference sequence). The CDR3 loop spans 13 amino acids. Trimming removed 5 bases from V and 2 bases from J, with 8 bases in between. This chain's CDR3 is CASSGGPTDTQYF. For the CDR3, the DNA is TGTGCCAGCAGCGGGGGCCCCACAGATACGCAGTATTTT.

There are many counts of this clonotype. The genes are TRBV6-2 or TRBV6-3 and TRBJ2-5; D call uncertain. Per germline, CDR1 MNHEY and CDR2 SVGEGT. V was cut by 0 bases and J by 3 bases, with 8 bases left in between. CDR3 length equals 14 residues. The CDR3 nucleotides read TGTGCCAGCAGTTACTCCTTGACCGAAGAGACCCAGTACTTC. It codes for CASSYSLTEETQYF.

This clonotype was seen ten or more times. The chain is built from TRBV4-3 and TRBJ2-7; no clear D. Germline V lookup: CDR1 LGHNA, CDR2 YSLEER. V was clipped by 0 bases and J by 5 bases, with 11 bases between them. The CDR3 totals 14 residues. CDR3 nucleotide sequence: TGCGCCAGCAGCCAAGAGGTCAGAAAGAACGAGCAGTACTTC. This codes for CASSQEVRKNEQYF.

This clonotype came up a few times. The V and J genes are TRBV20-1 and TRBJ2-1, with TRBD1 matching 8 bases. Per germline, CDR1 DFQATT and CDR2 SNEGSKA (reference sequence). J gave up 10 bases and V 6 bases, and 17 bases lay outside the gene matches. This CDR3 contains 15 residues. The CDR3 DNA sequence: TGCAGTGCAGGCGTCGGGAGACAGGGGAGACTCGAGCAGTTCTTC. Translation: CSAGVGRQGRLEQFF.

V and J are TRBV4-3 and TRBJ2-7; D unclear. Between the trimmed V and J ends, which lost 0 bases and 8 bases, there was a span of 11 bases. The length of the CDR3 is 13 residues. Germline loops: CDR1 LGHNA, CDR2 YSLEER. The CDR3 loop reads CASSQDMEGQQYF. The CDR3, as DNA: TGCGCCAGCAGCCAAGATATGGAAGGGCAGCAGTACTTC.

This clonotype was counted many times. The chain recombines TRBV5-1 with TRBJ2-5; D ambiguous. Germline loops: CDR1 SGHRS, CDR2 YFSETQ. This CDR3 contains 12 residues. V lost 2 bases to trimming and J lost 2 bases, with 4 bases between them. The CDR3, as DNA: TGCGCCAGCAGCTTCCCTCAAGAGACCCAGTACTTC. Its protein product is CASSFPQETQYF.

The rearrangement links TRBV2 to TRBJ1-5; 8 bases agree with TRBD1. The ends lost 8 bases at V and 1 base at J; junction bases unmatched: 7. CDR3 size: 15 residues. Germline CDR1 SNHLY, CDR2 FYNNEI. Here the CDR3 DNA reads TGTGCCAGCCAAGGACGGGACAGGAGCAATCAGCCCCAGCATTTT. This codes for CASQGRDRSNQPQHF.

V and J are TRBV5-1 and TRBJ1-1; TRBD1 might be the D (5 bases). V lost 2 bases and J lost 1, with 18 bases in between. This CDR3 is built from 17 residues. Germline values: CDR1 SGHRS, CDR2 YFSETQ. The CDR3 region has the DNA TGCGCCAGCAGCTTACCCGGGTCTGGGACGGAGAACACTGAAGCTTTCTTT. This gives the protein CASSLPGSGTENTEAFF. Variable domain in full (rest from reference TRBV5-1 and TRBJ1-1): KAGVTQTPRYLIKTRGQQVTLSCSPISGHRSVSWYQQTPGQGLQFLFEYFSETQRNKGNFPGRFSGRQFSNSRSEMNVSTLELGDSALYLCASSLPGSGTENTEAFFGQGTRLTVV.

This clonotype was counted between two and nine times. The chain couples TRBV20-1 to TRBJ1-1; D gene uncertain. V gave up 6 bases and J gave up 6 bases, with 8 bases separating them. Per germline, CDR1 DFQATT and CDR2 SNEGSKA (reference sequence). This CDR3 region has 10 residues. Here the CDR3 DNA reads TGCAGTGCATCTCTCCCTGAAGCTTTCTTT. Protein product: CSASLPEAFF.

The gene calls are TRBV4-3 and TRBJ2-1; tentatively, D is TRBD1 (6 bases). The CDR3 has 16 amino acids. Trimming took 4 bases from V and 5 from J, leaving 18 bases between them. Germline CDR1 LGHNA, CDR2 YSLEER. CDR3 in DNA: TGCGCCAGCAGCCCCCCAGGGGTAAACCCCCACAATGAGCAGTTCTTC. It encodes CASSPPGVNPHNEQFF.

The chain links TRBV7-2 to TRBJ1-1; tentative D call: TRBD1 (5 bases). Germline V gives CDR1 SGHTA, CDR2 FQGNSA. The CDR3 sequence is 15 residues long. Trimming stripped 4 bases from V and 6 bases from J, with 18 bases between. CDR3 loop: CASSSPPGGSAEAFF. CDR3 in DNA: TGTGCCAGCAGCTCCCCGCCGGGGGGGAGCGCTGAAGCTTTCTTT.